These 15 T cell receptor beta chains were sequenced from one sample in a study of blood T cell repertoires in COVID-19. The method was immunoSEQ multiplex PCR; TCRdb's version includes in-frame clones alone and lacks a portion of them. The sample includes 200,000 to 250,000 clones, around nine tenths of them seen just once. The specimen sequenced was peripheral blood. The receptors were sampled from a young man with active or convalescent COVID-19.

This chain uses TRBV11-2 with TRBJ2-1; maybe TRBD1 (5 bases). Germline values: CDR1 SGHAT, CDR2 FQNNGV. The V gene lost 7 bases and the J gene lost 6 bases, with 16 bases spanning the gap. CDR3 length: 14 residues. CDR3 protein: CASTIVRGSNEQFF. CDR3 bases: TGTGCCAGCACCATTGTTAGGGGAAGCAATGAGCAGTTCTTC.

The chain couples TRBV11-1 to TRBJ1-5; D uncertain. The length of the CDR3 is 13 residues. CDR1 SGHAT and CDR2 FQDESV come from the germline V gene (reference sequence). V was trimmed by 0 bases and J by 6 bases, leaving 6 bases between them. The CDR3 region has the DNA TGTGCCAGCAGCTTAGCGGGAGGTCAGCCCCAGCATTTT. Translating it yields CASSLAGGQPQHF. Combining the CDR3 with reference TRBV11-1 and TRBJ1-5 gives the whole variable domain EAEVAQSPRYKITEKSQAVAFWCDPISGHATLYWYRQILGQGPELLVQFQDESVVDDSQLPKDRFSAERLKGVDSTLKIQPAELGDSAMYLCASSLAGGQPQHFGDGTRLSIL.

V usage is TRBV5-4 and J usage is TRBJ2-1; 11 nucleotides line up with TRBD2. The V gene's germline CDR1 is SGHNT and CDR2 YYREEE (reference sequence). Trimming cost V 4 bases and J 9 bases; bases outside gene matches: 9. CDR3 size: 15 residues. CDR3 residues: CASSPGTSGGGEQFF. In DNA, the CDR3 is TGTGCCAGCAGCCCCGGGACTAGCGGAGGTGGTGAGCAGTTCTTC.

The gene calls are TRBV10-2 and TRBJ2-3, with 10 bases fitting TRBD2. V lost 5 bases and J lost 2; bases outside the gene matches: 4. The CDR3 consists of 15 residues. Looked up from germline, CDR1 is WSHSY and CDR2 is SAAADI. The CDR3 nucleotides are TGCGCCAGCAGTTCTAGCGGGAGCTACACAGATACGCAGTATTTT. This gives the protein CASSSSGSYTDTQYF.

This chain uses TRBV19 with TRBJ1-6; D gene unclear. Germline V gene data show CDR1 as LNHDA and CDR2 as SQIVND (reference sequence). V was pared by 6 bases and J by 0 bases, with 9 bases between. The CDR3 totals 15 residues. CDR3 sequence (DNA): TGTGCCAGTAGGGGAGCGAGCTCCTATAATTCACCCCTCCACTTT. Protein: CASRGASSYNSPLHF.

CDR3 residues: CASSQTVNTEAFF. CDR3 nucleotide sequence: TGCGCCAGCAGCCAGACAGTGAACACTGAAGCTTTCTTT. The gene calls are TRBV5-1 and TRBJ1-1; D possibly corresponds to TRBD1 (5 bases). This CDR3 contains 13 residues. Germline V gene sequence: CDR1 SGHRS, CDR2 YFSETQ. Trimming cost V 4 bases and J 0 bases, with 7 bases left between them. Full variable domain (outside the CDR3, taken from reference TRBV5-1 and TRBJ1-1): KAGVTQTPRYLIKTRGQQVTLSCSPISGHRSVSWYQQTPGQGLQFLFEYFSETQRNKGNFPGRFSGRQFSNSRSEMNVSTLELGDSALYLCASSQTVNTEAFFGQGTRLTVV.

The rearrangement uses TRBV19 and TRBJ1-4; the match to TRBD1 covers 7 bases. This CDR3 contains 14 residues. The ends lost 4 bases at V and 5 bases at J; junction bases unmatched: 4. The germline CDR1 and CDR2 sequences are LNHDA and SQIVND (reference sequence). CDR3 protein: CASSTTGPNEKLFF. The DNA of the CDR3 is TGTGCCAGTAGTACGACAGGGCCAAATGAAAAACTGTTTTTT.

This rearrangement joins TRBV19 to TRBJ2-1, with a weak D call TRBD2 (5 bases). The CDR3 covers 13 residues. With 3 bases removed from V and 5 bases from J, the gap between germline ends came to 8 bases. From germline, CDR1 is LNHDA and CDR2 SQIVND (reference sequence). The CDR3 nucleotides read TGTGCCAGTAGTATGCGGGCCCACAATGAGCAGTTCTTC. This gives the protein CASSMRAHNEQFF. The entire variable domain, with the rest obtained from reference TRBV19 and TRBJ2-1, is as follows: DGGITQSPKYLFRKEGQNVTLSCEQNLNHDAMYWYRQDPGQGLRLIYYSQIVNDFQKGDIAEGYSVSREKKESFPLTVTSAQKNPTAFYLCASSMRAHNEQFFGPGTRLTVL.

The chain couples TRBV7-3 to TRBJ2-4; possible D gene TRBD2, 5 bases. The CDR3 length is 16 residues. Germline V gene sequence: CDR1 SGHTA, CDR2 FQGTGA. V lost 1 base and J 5 bases, leaving 15 bases between the germline ends. CDR3: CASSLNRPGKENIQYF. In DNA form, the CDR3 reads TGTGCCAGCAGCTTAAACCGCCCGGGAAAGGAAAACATTCAGTACTTC.

This clone was seen at least ten times. This chain joins TRBV10-3 and TRBJ1-3; D unresolved. Trimming took 3 bases from V and 0 from J, leaving 6 bases between them. Germline V gene data show CDR1 as ENHRY and CDR2 as SYGVKD. The CDR3 consists of 14 residues. This CDR3 is CAISDPRSGNTIYF. In nucleotides, the CDR3 is TGTGCCATCAGTGATCCGCGCTCTGGAAACACCATATATTTT.

The chain carries TRBV19 and TRBJ2-1; D is possibly TRBD1 (6 bases). The CDR3 consists of 15 residues. In germline, CDR1 is LNHDA, CDR2 SQIVND (reference sequence). Trimming took off 6 bases at V and 0 bases at J, with 12 bases between the two ends. CDR3 coding DNA: TGTGCCAGTAGCCCACAGGGAAGCTCCTACAATGAGCAGTTCTTC. Translated, it gives CASSPQGSSYNEQFF.

This sequence joins TRBV10-3 and TRBJ1-3; weak D call: TRBD1 (5 bases). This CDR3 has 16 residues. Trimming removed 3 bases from V and 1 base from J, with 13 bases in between. Germline CDR1 ENHRY, CDR2 SYGVKD. DNA of the CDR3: TGTGCCATCAGTGAAAGGGGCTCCCGGTCTGGAAACACCATATATTTT. It translates to CAISERGSRSGNTIYF.

This clone was seen a handful of times. The gene calls are TRBV27 and TRBJ1-5; TRBD1 might be the D (6 bases). The CDR3 totals 16 residues. Germline values: CDR1 MNHEY, CDR2 SMNVEV (reference sequence). V gave up 6 bases and J gave up 6 bases, with 21 bases separating them. The CDR3 here is CASSEWRGRGVQPQHF. The CDR3 region has the DNA TGTGCCAGCAGCGAATGGCGGGGGCGGGGGGTTCAGCCCCAGCATTTT.

The sample holds one count of this clone. The chain is built from TRBV5-1 and TRBJ2-7; tentative D call: TRBD2 (6 bases). From germline, CDR1 is SGHRS and CDR2 YFSETQ. Trimming stripped 0 bases from V and 5 bases from J, with 12 bases between. There are 14 residues in the CDR3. The DNA for the CDR3 is TGCGCCAGCAGCTTGGCCGGGGGAGAGGACGAGCAGTACTTC. It is translated as CASSLAGGEDEQYF.

The table lists this clone with a few counts. The chain is built from TRBV12-3 or TRBV12-4 and TRBJ1-5, with 8 bases identical to TRBD1. After removal of 5 bases from V and 6 bases from J, the junction contained 3 bases not matched to a gene. This CDR3 spans 13 amino acids. CDR3 nucleotide sequence: TGTGCCAGCAGTCGACAGGGGCCTCAGCCCCAGCATTTT. Translation gives CASSRQGPQPQHF.